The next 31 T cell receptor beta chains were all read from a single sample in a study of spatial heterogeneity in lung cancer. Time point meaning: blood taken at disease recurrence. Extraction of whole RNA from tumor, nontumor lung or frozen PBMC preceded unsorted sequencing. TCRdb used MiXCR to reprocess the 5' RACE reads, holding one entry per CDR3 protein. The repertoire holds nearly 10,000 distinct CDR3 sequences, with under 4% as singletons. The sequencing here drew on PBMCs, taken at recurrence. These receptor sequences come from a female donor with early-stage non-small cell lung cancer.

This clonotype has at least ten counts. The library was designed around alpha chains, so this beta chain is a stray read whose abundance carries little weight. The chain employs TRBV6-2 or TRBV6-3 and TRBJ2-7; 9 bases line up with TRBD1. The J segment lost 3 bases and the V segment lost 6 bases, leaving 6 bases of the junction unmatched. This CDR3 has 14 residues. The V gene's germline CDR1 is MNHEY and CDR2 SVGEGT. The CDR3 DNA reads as TGTGCCAGCAGCGGGGGACAGGGTTTCTACGAGCAGTACTTC. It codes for CASSGGQGFYEQYF.

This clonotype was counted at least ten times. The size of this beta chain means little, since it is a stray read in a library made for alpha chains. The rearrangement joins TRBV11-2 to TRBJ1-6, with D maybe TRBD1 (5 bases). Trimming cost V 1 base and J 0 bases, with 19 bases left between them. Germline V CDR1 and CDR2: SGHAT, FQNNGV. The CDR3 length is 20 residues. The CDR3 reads CASSLVRQGHSRSYNSPLHF. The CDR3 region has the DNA TGTGCCAGCAGCTTAGTTCGGCAGGGCCACTCCCGCTCCTATAATTCACCCCTCCACTTT.

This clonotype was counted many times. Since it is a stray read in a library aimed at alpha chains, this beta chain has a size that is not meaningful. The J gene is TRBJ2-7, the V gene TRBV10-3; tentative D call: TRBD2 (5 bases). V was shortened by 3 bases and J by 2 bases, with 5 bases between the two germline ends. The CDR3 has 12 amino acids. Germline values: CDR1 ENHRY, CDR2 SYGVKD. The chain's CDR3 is CAISDGAYEQYF. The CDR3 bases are TGTGCCATCAGTGACGGGGCCTACGAGCAGTACTTC.

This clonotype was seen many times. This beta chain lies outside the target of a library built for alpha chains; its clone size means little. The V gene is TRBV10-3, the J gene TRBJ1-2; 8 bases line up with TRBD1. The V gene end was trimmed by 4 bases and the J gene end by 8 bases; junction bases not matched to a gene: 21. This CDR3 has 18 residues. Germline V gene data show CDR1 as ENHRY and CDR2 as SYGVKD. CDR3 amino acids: CAISGESGQVLTMRGYTF. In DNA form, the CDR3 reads TGTGCCATCAGTGGAGAGTCGGGACAGGTGCTGACTATGAGGGGCTACACCTTC.

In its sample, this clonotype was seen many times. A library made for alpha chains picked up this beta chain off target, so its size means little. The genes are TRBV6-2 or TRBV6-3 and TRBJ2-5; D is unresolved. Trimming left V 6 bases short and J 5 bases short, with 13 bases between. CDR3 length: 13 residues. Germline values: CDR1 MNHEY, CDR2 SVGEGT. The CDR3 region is CASRLDLQETQYF. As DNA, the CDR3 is TGTGCCAGCAGGCTGGATCTTCAGGAGACCCAGTACTTC.

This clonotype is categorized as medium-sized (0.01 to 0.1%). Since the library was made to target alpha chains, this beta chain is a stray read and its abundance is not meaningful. The CDR3 protein is CASSFQNYEQYF. The CDR3 bases are TGTGCCAGCAGTTTCCAGAACTACGAGCAGTACTTC. The V call is TRBV28, the J call TRBJ2-7; D unclear. The V gene lost 3 bases and the J gene lost 3 bases, with 6 bases spanning the gap. Germline CDR1 MDHEN, CDR2 SYDVKM. The CDR3 contains 12 residues.

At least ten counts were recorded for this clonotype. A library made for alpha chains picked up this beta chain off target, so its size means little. The CDR3 nucleotides are TGCAGTGCTAGAGATTTCGGGAGGGGGGTTCAAGAGACCCAGTACTTC. This codes for CSARDFGRGVQETQYF. This chain uses TRBV20-1 with TRBJ2-5, with 8 bases fitting TRBD2. V shed 0 bases, J shed 2 bases, and the junction held 8 bases outside the gene matches. Germline V gene lookup returns CDR1 DFQATT and CDR2 SNEGSKA (reference sequence). The CDR3 spans 16 residues.

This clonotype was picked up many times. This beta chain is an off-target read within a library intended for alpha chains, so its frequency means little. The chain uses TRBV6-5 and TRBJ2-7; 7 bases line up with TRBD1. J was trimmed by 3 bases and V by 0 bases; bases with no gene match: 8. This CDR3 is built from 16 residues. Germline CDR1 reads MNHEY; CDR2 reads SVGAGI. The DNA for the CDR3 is TGTGCCAGCAGTTACTCGAGTGGACAGGCTTTCTACGAGCAGTACTTC. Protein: CASSYSSGQAFYEQYF.

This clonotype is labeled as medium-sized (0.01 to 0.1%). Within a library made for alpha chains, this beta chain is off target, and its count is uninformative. CDR3 loop: CASFSRDRPYEQYF. Written as DNA, the CDR3 is TGTGCCAGCTTCTCAAGGGACAGACCCTACGAGCAGTACTTC. This chain joins TRBV18 and TRBJ2-7; TRBD1 matches at 7 bases. Germline values: CDR1 KGHSH, CDR2 LQKENI. The CDR3 totals 14 residues. Trimming at V came to 7 bases and at J to 2 bases, leaving 8 bases not matched to a gene.

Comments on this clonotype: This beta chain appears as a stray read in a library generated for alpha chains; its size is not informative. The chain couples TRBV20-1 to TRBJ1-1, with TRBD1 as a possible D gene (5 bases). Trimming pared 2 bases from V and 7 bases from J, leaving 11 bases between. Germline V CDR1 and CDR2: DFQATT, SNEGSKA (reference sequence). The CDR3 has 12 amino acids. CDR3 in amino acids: CSARPQGSEAFF. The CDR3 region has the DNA TGCAGTGCTAGACCGCAGGGTAGTGAAGCTTTCTTT.

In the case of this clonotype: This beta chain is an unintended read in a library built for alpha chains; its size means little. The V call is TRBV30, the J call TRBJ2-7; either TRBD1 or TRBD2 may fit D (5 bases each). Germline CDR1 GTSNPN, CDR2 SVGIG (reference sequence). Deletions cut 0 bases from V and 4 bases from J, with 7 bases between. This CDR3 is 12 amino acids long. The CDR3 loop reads CAWSVGVYEQYF. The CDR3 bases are TGTGCCTGGAGTGTGGGGGTGTACGAGCAGTACTTC.

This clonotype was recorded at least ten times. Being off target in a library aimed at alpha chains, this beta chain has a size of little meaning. DNA of the CDR3: TGCGCCAGCAGCCTTACCCCAAGCAATCAGCCCCAGCATTTT. Translated, it gives CASSLTPSNQPQHF. The chain combines TRBV5-1 with TRBJ1-5; no clear D. There are 14 residues in the CDR3. CDR1 is SGHRS and CDR2 is YFSETQ in the germline V gene. Deletions cut 4 bases from V and 1 base from J, with 9 bases between.

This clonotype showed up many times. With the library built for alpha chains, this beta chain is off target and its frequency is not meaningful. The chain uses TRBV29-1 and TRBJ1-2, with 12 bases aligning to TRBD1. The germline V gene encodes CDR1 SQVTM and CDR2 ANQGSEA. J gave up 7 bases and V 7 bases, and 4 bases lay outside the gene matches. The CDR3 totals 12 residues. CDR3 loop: CSAGQGAAGYTF. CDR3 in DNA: TGCAGCGCGGGACAGGGGGCTGCTGGCTACACCTTC.

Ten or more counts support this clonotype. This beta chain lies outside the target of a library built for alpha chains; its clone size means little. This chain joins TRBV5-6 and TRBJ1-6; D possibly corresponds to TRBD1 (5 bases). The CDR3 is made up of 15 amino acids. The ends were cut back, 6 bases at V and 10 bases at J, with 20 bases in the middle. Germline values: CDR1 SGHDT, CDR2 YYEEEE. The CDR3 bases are TGTGCCAGCACCCCGGGGGAGCAGGGCAACTCACCCCTCCACTTT. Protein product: CASTPGEQGNSPLHF.

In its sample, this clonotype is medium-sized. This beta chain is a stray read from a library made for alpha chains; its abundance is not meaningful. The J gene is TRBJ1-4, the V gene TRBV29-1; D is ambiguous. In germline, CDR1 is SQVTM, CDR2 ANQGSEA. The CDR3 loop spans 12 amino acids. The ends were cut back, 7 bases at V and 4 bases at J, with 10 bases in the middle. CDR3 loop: CSAGGGNEKLFF. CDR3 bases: TGCAGCGCTGGCGGAGGTAATGAAAAACTGTTTTTT. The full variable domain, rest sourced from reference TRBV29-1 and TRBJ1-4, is SAVISQKPSRDICQRGTSLTIQCQVDSQVTMMFWYRQQPGQSLTLIATANQGSEATYESGFVIDKFPISRPNLTFSTLTVSNMSPEDSSIYLCSAGGGNEKLFFGSGTQLSVL.

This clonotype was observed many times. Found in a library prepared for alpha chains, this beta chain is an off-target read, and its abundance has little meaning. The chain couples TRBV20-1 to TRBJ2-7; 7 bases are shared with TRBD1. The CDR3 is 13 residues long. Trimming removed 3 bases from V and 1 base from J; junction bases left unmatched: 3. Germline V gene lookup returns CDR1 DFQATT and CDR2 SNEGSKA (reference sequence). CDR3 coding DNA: TGCAGTGCTAGGGGGACAGTATCCTACGAGCAGTACTTC. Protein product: CSARGTVSYEQYF.

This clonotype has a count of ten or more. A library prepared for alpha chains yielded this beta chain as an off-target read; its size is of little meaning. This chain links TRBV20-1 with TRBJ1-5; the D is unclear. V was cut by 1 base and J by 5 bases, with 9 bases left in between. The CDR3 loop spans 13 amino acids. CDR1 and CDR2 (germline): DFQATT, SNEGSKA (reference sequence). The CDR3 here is CSARVEEDQPQHF. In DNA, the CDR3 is TGCAGTGCTAGAGTAGAGGAAGATCAGCCCCAGCATTTT.

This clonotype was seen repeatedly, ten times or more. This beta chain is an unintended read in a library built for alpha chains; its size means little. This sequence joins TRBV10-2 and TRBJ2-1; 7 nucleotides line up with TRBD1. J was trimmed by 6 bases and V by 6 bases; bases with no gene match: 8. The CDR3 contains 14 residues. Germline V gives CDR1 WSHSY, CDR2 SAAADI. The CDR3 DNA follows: TGCGCCAGCAGAACTTCGACAGGGCGCAATGAGCAGTTCTTC. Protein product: CASRTSTGRNEQFF.

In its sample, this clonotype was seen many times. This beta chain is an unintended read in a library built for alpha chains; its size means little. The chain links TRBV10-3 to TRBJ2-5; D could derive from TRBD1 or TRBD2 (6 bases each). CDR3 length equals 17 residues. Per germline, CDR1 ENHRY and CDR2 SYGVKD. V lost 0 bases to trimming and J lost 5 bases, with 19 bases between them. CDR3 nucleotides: TGTGCCATCAGTGAGTCGGTGTTTCAACAGGGACTTGAGACCCAGTACTTC. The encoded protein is CAISESVFQQGLETQYF.

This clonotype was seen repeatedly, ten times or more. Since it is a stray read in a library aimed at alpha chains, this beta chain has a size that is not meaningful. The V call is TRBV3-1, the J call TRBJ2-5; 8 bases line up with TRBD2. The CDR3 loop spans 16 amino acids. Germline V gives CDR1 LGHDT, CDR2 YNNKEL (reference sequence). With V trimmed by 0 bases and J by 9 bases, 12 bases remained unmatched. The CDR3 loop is CASSQEVGGAVLPQYF. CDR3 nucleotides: TGTGCCAGCAGCCAAGAGGTCGGGGGGGCAGTGCTGCCCCAGTACTTC.

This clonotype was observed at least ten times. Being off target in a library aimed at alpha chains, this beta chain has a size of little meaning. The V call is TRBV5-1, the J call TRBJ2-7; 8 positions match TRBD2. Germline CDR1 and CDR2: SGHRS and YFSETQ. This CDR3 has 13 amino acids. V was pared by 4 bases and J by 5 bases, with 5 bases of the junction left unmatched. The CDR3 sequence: CASSPGGADEQYF. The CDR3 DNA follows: TGCGCCAGCAGCCCCGGGGGGGCCGACGAGCAGTACTTC.

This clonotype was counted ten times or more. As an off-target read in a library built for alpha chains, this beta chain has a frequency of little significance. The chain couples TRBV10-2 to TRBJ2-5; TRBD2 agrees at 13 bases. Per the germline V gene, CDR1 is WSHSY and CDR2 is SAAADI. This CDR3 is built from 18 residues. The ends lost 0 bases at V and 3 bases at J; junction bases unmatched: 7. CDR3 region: CASSESRRTSGRKETQYF. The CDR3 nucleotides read TGCGCCAGCAGTGAGTCGAGACGGACTAGCGGGAGAAAAGAGACCCAGTACTTC.

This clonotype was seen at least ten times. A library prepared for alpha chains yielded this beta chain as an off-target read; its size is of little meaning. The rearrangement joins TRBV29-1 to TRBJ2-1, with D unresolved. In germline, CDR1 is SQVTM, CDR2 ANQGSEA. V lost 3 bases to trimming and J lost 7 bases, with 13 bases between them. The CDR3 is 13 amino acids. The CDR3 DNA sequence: TGCAGCGTTGAGGTCAGTAGGAAAAATGAGCAGTTCTTC. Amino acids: CSVEVSRKNEQFF.

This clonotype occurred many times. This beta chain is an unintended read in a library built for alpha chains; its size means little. The CDR3 DNA follows: TGTGCCAGCTCACCTGAGGGCAGGGTAACGGAGACCCAGTACTTC. Protein product: CASSPEGRVTETQYF. The rearrangement links TRBV18 to TRBJ2-5; D is possibly TRBD1 or TRBD2 (5 bases each). The CDR3 loop spans 15 amino acids. Germline V gene lookup returns CDR1 KGHSH and CDR2 LQKENI. The V end lost 3 bases, the J end lost 5 bases, and 16 bases lay between the germline ends.

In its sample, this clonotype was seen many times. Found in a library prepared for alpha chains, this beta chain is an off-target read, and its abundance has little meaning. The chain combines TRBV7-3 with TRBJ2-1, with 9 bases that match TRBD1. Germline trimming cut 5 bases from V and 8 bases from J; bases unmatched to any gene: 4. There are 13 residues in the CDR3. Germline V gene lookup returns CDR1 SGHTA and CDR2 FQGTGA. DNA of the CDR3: TGTGCCAGCAGCGAACAGGGGGCCCATGAGCAGTTCTTC. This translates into CASSEQGAHEQFF.

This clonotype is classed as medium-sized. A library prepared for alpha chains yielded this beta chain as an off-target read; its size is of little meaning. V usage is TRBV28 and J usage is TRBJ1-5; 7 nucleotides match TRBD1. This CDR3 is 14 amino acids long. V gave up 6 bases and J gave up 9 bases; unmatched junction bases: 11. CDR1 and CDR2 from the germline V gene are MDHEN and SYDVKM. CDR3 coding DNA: TGTGCCAGCAGACCAGGGGGGGAGTTTTCGCCCCAGCATTTT. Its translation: CASRPGGEFSPQHF.

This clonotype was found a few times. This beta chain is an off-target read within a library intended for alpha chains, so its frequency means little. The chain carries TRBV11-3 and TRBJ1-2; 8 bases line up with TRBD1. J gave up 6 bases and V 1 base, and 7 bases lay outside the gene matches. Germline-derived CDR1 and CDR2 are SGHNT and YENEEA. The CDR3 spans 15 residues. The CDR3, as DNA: TGTGCCAGCAGCTTAGTAGCTCGGACAGGGAATGGCTACACCTTC. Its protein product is CASSLVARTGNGYTF.

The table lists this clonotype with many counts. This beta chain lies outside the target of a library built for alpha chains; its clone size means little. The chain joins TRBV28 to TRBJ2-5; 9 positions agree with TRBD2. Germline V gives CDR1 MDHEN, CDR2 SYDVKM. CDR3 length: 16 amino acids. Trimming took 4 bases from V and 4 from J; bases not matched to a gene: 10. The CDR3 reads CASSSVGTSPRETQYF. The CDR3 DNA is TGTGCCAGCAGTTCAGTCGGGACTAGCCCCCGAGAGACCCAGTACTTC.

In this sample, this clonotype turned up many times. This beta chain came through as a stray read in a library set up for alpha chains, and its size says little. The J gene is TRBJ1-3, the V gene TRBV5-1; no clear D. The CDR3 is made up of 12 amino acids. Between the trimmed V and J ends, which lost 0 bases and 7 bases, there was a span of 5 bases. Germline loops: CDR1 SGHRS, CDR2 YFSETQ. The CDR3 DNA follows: TGCGCCAGCAGCTTGGGAGGGAACACCATATATTTT. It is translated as CASSLGGNTIYF.

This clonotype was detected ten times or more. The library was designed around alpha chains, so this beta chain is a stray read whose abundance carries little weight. CDR3 amino acids: CASSEWVADTDTQYF. In nucleotides, the CDR3 is TGTGCCAGCAGTGAATGGGTGGCAGACACAGATACGCAGTATTTT. The J gene is TRBJ2-3, the V gene TRBV25-1; D remains ambiguous. Trimming removed 1 base from V and 2 bases from J, with 10 bases in between. Looked up from germline, CDR1 is MGHDK and CDR2 is SYGVNS. The CDR3 loop spans 15 amino acids.

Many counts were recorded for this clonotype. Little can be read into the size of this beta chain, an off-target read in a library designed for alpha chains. Here the CDR3 DNA reads TGTGCCAGCAGCTCTGGACGGGGTGAGGAGCAGTACTTC. This encodes CASSSGRGEEQYF. The chain links TRBV13 to TRBJ2-7, with TRBD2 as a possible D gene (5 bases). Germline V gene data show CDR1 as PRHDT and CDR2 as FYEKMQ (reference sequence). The CDR3 runs 13 residues. V was cut by 4 bases and J by 7 bases, with 14 bases left in between.